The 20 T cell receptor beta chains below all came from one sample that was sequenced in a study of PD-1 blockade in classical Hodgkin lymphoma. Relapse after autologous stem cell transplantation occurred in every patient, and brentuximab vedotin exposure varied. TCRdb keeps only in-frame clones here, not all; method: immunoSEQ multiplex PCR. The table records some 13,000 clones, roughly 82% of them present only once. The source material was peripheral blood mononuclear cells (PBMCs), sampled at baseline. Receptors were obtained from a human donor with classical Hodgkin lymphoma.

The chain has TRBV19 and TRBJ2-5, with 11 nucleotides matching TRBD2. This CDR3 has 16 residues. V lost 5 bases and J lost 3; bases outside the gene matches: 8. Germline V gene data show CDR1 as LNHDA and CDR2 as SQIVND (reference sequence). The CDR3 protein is CASSETGTSGEETQYF. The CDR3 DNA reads TGTGCCAGTAGTGAAACCGGGACTAGCGGAGAAGAGACCCAGTACTTC.

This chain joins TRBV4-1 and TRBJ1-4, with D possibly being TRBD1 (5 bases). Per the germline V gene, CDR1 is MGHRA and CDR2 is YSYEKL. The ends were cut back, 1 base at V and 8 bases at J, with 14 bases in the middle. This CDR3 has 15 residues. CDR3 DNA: TGCGCCAGCAGCCAAGTTCACGGGAGGGGAGAAAAACTGTTTTTT. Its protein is CASSQVHGRGEKLFF.

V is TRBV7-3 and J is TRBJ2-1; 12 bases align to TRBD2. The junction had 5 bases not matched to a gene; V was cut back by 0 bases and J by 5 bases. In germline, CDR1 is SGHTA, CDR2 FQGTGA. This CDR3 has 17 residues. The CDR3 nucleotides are TGTGCCAGCAGCTTAACCCTAGGACTAGCGGGAAACAATGAGCAGTTCTTC. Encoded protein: CASSLTLGLAGNNEQFF.

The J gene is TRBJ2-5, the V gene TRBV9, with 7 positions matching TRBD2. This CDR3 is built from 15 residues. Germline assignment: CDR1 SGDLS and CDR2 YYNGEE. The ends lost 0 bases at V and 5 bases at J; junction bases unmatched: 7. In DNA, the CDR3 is TGTGCCAGCAGCGTAGAGGACGGGAGGCGGGAGACCCAGTACTTC. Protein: CASSVEDGRRETQYF.

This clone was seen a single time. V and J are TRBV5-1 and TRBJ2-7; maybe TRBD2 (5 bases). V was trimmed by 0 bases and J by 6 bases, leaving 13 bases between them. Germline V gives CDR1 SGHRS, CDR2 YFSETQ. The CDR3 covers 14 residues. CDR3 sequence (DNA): TGCGCCAGCAGCTTGGAAGGGATGGGGAGCGAGCAGTACTTC. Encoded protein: CASSLEGMGSEQYF.

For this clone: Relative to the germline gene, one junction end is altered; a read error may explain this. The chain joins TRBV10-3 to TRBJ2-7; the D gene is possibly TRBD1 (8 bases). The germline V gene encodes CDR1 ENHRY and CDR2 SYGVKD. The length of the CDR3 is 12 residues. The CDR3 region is CAISQPGGQALF. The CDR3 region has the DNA TGTGCCATCAGTCAACCGGGGGGACAGGCGCTCTTC.

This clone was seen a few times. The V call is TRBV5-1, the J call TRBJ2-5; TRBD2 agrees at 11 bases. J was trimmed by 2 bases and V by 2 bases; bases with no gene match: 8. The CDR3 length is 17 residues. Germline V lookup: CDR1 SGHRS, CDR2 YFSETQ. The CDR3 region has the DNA TGCGCCAGCAGCTTATACTCCGGGACTAGCGGACAAGAGACCCAGTACTTC. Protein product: CASSLYSGTSGQETQYF. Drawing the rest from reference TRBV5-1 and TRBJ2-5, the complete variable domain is KAGVTQTPRYLIKTRGQQVTLSCSPISGHRSVSWYQQTPGQGLQFLFEYFSETQRNKGNFPGRFSGRQFSNSRSEMNVSTLELGDSALYLCASSLYSGTSGQETQYFGPGTRLLVL.

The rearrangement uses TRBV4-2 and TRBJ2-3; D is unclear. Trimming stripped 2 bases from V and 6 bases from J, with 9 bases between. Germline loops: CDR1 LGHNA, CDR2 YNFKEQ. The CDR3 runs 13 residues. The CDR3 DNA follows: TGTGCCAGCAGCCAATTTCCTTGGGATACGCAGTATTTT. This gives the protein CASSQFPWDTQYF.

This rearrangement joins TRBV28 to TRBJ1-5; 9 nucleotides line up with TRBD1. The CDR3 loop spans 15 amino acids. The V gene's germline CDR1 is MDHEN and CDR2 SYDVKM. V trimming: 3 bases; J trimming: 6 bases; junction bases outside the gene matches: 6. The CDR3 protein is CASSFDRGSTQPQHF. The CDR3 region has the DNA TGTGCCAGCAGTTTCGACAGGGGGTCGACTCAGCCCCAGCATTTT.

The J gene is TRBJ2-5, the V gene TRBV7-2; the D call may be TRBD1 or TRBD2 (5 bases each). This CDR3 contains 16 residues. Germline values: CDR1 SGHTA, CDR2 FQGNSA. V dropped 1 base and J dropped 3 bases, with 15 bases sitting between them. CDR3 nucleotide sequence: TGTGCCAGCAGCTTAGTTATCGGGGCACAAAAAGAGACCCAGTACTTC. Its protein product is CASSLVIGAQKETQYF.

CDR3 nucleotides: TGTGCCAGCAGCTTGTGGCGGGATTTGACGACTAATGAAAAACTGTTTTTT. Translating it yields CASSLWRDLTTNEKLFF. The V gene is TRBV5-5, the J gene TRBJ1-4; D remains ambiguous. Trimming removed 1 base from V and 2 bases from J, with 15 bases in between. The CDR3 length is 17 residues. The V gene's germline CDR1 is SGHKS and CDR2 YYEKEE (reference sequence).

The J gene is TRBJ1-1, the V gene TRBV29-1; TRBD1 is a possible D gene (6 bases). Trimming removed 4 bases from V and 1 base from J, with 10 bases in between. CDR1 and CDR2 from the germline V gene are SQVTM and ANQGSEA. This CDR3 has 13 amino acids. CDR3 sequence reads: CSVAPTGNTEAFF. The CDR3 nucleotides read TGCAGCGTTGCCCCGACAGGGAACACTGAAGCTTTCTTT. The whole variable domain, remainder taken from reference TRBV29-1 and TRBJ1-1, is SAVISQKPSRDICQRGTSLTIQCQVDSQVTMMFWYRQQPGQSLTLIATANQGSEATYESGFVIDKFPISRPNLTFSTLTVSNMSPEDSSIYLCSVAPTGNTEAFFGQGTRLTVV.

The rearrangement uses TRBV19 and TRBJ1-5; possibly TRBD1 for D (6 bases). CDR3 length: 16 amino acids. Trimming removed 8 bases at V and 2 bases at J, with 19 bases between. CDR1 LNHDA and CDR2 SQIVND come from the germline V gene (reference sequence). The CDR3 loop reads CASLSADSARNQPQHF. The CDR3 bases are TGTGCCAGTCTCTCTGCGGACAGCGCCCGCAATCAGCCCCAGCATTTT.

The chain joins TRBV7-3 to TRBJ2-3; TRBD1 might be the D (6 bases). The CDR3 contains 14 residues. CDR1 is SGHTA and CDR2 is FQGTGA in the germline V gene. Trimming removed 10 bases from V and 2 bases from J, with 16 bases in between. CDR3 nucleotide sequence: TGTGCCACGAGGGCAGGGGCGAACACAGATACGCAGTATTTT. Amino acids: CATRAGANTDTQYF. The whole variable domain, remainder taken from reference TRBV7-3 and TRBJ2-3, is GAGVSQTPSNKVTEKGKYVELRCDPISGHTALYWYRQSLGQGPEFLIYFQGTGAADDSGLPNDRFFAVRPEGSVSTLKIQRTERGDSAVYLCATRAGANTDTQYFGPGTRLTVL.

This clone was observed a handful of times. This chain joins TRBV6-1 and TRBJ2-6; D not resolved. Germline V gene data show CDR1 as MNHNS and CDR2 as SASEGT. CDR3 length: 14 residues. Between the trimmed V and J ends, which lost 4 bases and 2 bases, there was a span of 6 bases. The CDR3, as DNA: TGTGCCAGCAGTGTATTAGCTGGGGCCAACGTCCTGACTTTC. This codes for CASSVLAGANVLTF.

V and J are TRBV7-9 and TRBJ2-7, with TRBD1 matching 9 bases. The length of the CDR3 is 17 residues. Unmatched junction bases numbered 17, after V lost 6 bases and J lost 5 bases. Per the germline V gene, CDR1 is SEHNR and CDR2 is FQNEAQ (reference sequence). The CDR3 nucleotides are TGTGCCAGCAGTTTACTTGGGTTGGGACAGGGAAGGGACGAGCAGTACTTC. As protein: CASSLLGLGQGRDEQYF.

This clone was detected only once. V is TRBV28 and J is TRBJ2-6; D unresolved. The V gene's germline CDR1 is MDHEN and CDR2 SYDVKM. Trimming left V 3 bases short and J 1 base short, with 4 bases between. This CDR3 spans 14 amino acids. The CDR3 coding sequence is TGTGCCAGCAGTTTTCTATCTGGGGCCAACGTCCTGACTTTC. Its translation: CASSFLSGANVLTF.

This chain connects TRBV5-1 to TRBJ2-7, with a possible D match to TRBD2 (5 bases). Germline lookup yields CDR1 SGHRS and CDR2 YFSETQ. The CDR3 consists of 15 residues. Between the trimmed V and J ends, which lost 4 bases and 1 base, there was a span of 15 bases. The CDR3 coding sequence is TGCGCCAGCAGCCCCTATTTCGGGGATTCCTACGAGCAGTACTTC. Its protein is CASSPYFGDSYEQYF.

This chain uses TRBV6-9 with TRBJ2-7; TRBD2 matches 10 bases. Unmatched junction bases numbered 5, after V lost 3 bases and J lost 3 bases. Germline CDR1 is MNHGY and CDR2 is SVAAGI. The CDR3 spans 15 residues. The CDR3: CASSYFASGGYEQYF. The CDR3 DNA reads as TGTGCCAGCAGTTACTTCGCTAGCGGGGGCTACGAGCAGTACTTC.

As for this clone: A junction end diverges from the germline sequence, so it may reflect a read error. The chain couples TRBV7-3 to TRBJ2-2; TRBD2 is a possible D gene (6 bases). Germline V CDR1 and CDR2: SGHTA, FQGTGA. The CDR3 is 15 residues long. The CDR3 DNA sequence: TGTGCCAGCGGCTTGACTAGTATGGGCACCGGGGAGCTGTTTTTT. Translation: CASGLTSMGTGELFF. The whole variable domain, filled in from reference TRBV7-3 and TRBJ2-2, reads GAGVSQTPSNKVTEKGKYVELRCDPISGHTALYWYRQSLGQGPEFLIYFQGTGAADDSGLPNDRFFAVRPEGSVSTLKIQRTERGDSAVYLCASGLTSMGTGELFFGEGSRLTVL.